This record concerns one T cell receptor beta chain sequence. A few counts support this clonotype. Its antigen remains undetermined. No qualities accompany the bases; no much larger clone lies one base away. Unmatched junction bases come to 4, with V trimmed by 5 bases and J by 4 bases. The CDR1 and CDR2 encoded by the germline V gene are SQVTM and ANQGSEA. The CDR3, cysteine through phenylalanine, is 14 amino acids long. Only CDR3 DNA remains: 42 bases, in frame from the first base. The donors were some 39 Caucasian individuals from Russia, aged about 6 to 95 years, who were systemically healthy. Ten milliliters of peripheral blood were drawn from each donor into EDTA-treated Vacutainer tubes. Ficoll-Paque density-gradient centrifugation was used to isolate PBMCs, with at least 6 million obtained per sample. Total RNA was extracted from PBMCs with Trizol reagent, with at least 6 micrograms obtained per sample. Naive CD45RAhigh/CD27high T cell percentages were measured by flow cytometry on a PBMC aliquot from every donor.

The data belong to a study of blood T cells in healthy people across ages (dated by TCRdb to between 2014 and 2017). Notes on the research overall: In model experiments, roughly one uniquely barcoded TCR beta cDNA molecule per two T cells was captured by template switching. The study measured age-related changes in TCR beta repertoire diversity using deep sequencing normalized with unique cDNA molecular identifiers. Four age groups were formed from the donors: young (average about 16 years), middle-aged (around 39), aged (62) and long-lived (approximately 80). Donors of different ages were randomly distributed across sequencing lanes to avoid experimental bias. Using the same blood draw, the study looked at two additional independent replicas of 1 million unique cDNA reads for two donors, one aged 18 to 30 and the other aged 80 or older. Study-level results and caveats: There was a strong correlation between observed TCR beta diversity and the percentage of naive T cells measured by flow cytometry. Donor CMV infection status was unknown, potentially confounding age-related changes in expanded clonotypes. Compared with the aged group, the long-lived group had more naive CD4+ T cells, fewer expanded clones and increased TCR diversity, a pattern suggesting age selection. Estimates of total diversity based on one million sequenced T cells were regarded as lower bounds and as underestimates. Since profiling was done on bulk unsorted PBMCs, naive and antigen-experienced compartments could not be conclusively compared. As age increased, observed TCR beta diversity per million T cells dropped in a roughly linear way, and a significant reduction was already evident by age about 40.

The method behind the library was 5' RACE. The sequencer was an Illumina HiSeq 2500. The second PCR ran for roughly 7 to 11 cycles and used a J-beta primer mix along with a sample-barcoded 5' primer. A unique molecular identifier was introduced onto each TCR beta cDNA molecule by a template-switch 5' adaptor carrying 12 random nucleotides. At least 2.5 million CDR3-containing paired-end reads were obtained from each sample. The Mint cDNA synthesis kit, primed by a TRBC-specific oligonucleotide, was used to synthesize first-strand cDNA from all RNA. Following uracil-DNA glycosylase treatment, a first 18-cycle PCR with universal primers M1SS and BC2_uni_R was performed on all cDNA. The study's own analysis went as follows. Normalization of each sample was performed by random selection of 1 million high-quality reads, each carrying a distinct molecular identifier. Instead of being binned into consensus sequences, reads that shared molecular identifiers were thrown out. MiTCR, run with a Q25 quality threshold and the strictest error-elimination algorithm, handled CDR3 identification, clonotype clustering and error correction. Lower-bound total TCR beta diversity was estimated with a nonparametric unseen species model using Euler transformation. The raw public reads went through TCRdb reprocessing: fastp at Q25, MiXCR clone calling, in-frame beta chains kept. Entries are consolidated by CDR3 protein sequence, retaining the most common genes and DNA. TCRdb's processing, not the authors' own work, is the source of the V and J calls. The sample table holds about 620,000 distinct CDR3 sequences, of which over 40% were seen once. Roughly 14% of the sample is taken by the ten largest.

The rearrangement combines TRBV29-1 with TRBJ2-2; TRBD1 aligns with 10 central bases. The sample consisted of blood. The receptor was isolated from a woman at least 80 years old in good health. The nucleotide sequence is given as TGCAGCGTTTTCGGACAGGGGGGCACCGGGGAGCTGTTTTTT. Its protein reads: CSVFGQGGTGELFF.